A few counts support the clone carrying this TCR beta chain. Its antigen is unidentified. TCRdb fed the reads into MiXCR, producing one record per CDR3 protein. This sample yields about 490,000 distinct CDR3 sequences, of which 26% are seen a single time; approximately 13% belongs to the top ten. The sample belongs to a study of T cell repertoires in cytomegalovirus infection. Looking at the study overall: Public TCR beta signature analysis indicated the presence of both CMV infection and matching HLA type. Study findings and constraints: CMV-specific TCR beta clonotypes restricted by HLA-C dominated the ex vivo response. Individuals carrying CMV plus the relevant HLA were identified by cumulative frequency of public TCR beta families.

Trimming shortened V by 1 base and J by 0 bases, and 7 bases separated the two germline ends. The germline V gene encodes CDR1 SGHTA and CDR2 FQGNSA. The CDR3 is made up of 15 amino acids. Sequencing used PBMCs. This chain uses TRBV7-2 with TRBJ1-3; D gene uncertain. The clonotype comes from a human donor in good health (CMV status not recorded). Some clones in this sample may be carry-over from other donors' samples. The CDR3 DNA reads as TGTGCCAGCAGCTTAGTCCCAGACTCTGGAAACACCATATATTTT. Its translation: CASSLVPDSGNTIYF.